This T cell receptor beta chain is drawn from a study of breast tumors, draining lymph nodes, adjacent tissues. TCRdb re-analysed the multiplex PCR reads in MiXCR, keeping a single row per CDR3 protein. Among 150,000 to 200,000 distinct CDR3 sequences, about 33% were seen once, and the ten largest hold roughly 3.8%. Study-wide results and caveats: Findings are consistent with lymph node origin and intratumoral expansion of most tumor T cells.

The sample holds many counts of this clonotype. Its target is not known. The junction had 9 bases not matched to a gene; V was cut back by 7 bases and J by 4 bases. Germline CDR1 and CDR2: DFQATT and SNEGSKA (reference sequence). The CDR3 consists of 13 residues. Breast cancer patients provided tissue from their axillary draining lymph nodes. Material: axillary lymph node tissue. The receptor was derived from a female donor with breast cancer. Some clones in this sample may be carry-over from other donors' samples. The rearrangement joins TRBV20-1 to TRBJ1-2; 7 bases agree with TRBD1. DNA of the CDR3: TGCAGTGTTAGGTGGGACAGAGGCTATGGCTACACCTTC. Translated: CSVRWDRGYGYTF.